Included here is one T cell receptor beta chain sequence, with context. The ends were cut back, 3 bases at V and 0 bases at J, with 8 bases in the middle. Germline CDR1 reads SGHRS; CDR2 reads YFSETQ. The CDR3 runs to 14 residues. This sample is part of a study of OX40 agonist ivuxolimab in advanced cancers. Study at large: Ivuxolimab is a fully human IgG2 antibody that activates OX40 (CD134).

Measured with immunoSEQ multiplex PCR; TCRdb has only the in-frame clones, and not every one. The data hold roughly 39,000 clones, with 80% to 90% observed a single time. The specimen was CD4+ or CD8+ T cells sorted from blood, collected in a trial of the OX40 agonist ivuxolimab. The receptor was isolated from an adult with an advanced solid tumor such as melanoma, head and neck, liver or kidney cancer. The chain uses TRBV5-1 and TRBJ2-3, with D possibly being TRBD2 (6 bases). The CDR3 DNA follows: TGCGCCAGCAGCTCAGGGACTAGCACAGATACGCAGTATTTT. This sequence encodes CASSSGTSTDTQYF. Variable domain in full (rest from reference TRBV5-1 and TRBJ2-3): KAGVTQTPRYLIKTRGQQVTLSCSPISGHRSVSWYQQTPGQGLQFLFEYFSETQRNKGNFPGRFSGRQFSNSRSEMNVSTLELGDSALYLCASSSGTSTDTQYFGPGTRLTVL.